This T cell receptor (beta chain) came from a study of T cell responses to AZD1222 COVID-19 vaccine. Whole-study results and caveats: Among spike-specific TCRs, nearly half reportedly target unmutated variant regions.

Second-dose groups at about 4 or about 12 weeks were pooled. To note about this clone: Its antigen remains unidentified.

Libraries were prepared by immunoSEQ multiplex PCR; TCRdb keeps only in-frame clonotypes and omits some of them. Here the sample spans some 79,000 clones, over 75% being singletons. Sequenced material: peripheral blood, taken 28 days after the second AZD1222 dose. The clonotype comes from an adult who received the AZD1222 COVID-19 vaccine.

CDR3 region: CASSFRQGANQPQHF. Written as DNA, the CDR3 is TGTGCCAGCAGCTTTAGACAGGGTGCGAATCAGCCCCAGCATTTT. The chain joins TRBV7-2 to TRBJ1-5; TRBD1 matches at 7 bases. CDR1 is SGHTA and CDR2 is FQGNSA in the germline V gene. The CDR3 spans 15 residues. The junction had 6 bases not matched to a gene; V was cut back by 3 bases and J by 4 bases. The whole variable domain, filled in from reference TRBV7-2 and TRBJ1-5, reads GAGVSQSPSNKVTEKGKDVELRCDPISGHTALYWYRQSLGQGLEFLIYFQGNSAPDKSGLPSDRFSAERTGGSVSTLTIQRTQQEDSAVYLCASSFRQGANQPQHFGDGTRLSIL.